This TCR beta chain comes out of a study of graft-versus-host responses after intestinal transplantation. About the study: Grafts were multivisceral, liver-intestinal, or isolated intestinal. Every one of the recipients received anti-thymocyte globulin induction and afterwards took tacrolimus and steroids for around 3 years. Study-wide findings and caveats: Those patients showing graft-donor T cell macrochimerism displayed high graft-versus-host to host-versus-graft clonal ratios in allografts. Present in recipient marrow, GvH clones included some that appeared first in ileum or blood.

About this clone: Its target is unknown.

Germline V gene sequence: CDR1 MNHEY, CDR2 SMNVEV (reference sequence). Trimming took off 2 bases at V and 5 bases at J, with 13 bases between the two ends. The CDR3 covers 14 residues. Clones were sequenced by immunoSEQ multiplex PCR, and TCRdb holds only the in-frame ones, with some missing. This repertoire shows some 10,000 clones, about four fifths found once; its top ten account for about 19%. Intraepithelial and lamina propria lymphocytes were freed from processed graft tissue. The V gene is TRBV27, the J gene TRBJ2-7, with D perhaps matching TRBD2 (5 bases). The material was ileum tissue, obtained about 470 days after intestinal transplantation. This TCR was sampled from a human patient who received an intestinal transplant, so some T cells may come from the graft donor. As DNA, the CDR3 is TGTGCCAGCAGTTTAATGGACTCCTTCGACGAGCAGTACTTC. Translated: CASSLMDSFDEQYF.